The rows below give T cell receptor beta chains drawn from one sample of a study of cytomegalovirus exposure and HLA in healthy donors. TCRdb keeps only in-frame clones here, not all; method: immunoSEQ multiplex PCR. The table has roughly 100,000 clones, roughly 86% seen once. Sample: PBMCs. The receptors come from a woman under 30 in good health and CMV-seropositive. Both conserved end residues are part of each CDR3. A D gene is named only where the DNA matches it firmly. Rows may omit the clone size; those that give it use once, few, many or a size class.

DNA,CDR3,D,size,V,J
TGTGCCAGCAGCTTAGCGGACGGGAGGAAAGCCTACGAGCAGTACTTC,CASSLADGRKAYEQYF,TRBD2,-,TRBV11-2,TRBJ2-7
TGTGCCAGTGTTCATAGCGGGAGCGCGGGGAATGAGCAGTTCTTC,CASVHSGSAGNEQFF,TRBD2,-,TRBV7-6,TRBJ2-1
TGTGCCAGCAGTGCGGATCAGCGACCCTATGGCTACACCTTC,CASSADQRPYGYTF,-,-,TRBV25-1,TRBJ1-2
TGCGCCAGCAGCCAAGGGGCCCAGGGCGCGCGTCCAAACATTCAGTACTTC,CASSQGAQGARPNIQYF,-,-,TRBV4-1,TRBJ2-4
TGCGCCAGCAGTGAGCTCACCGGGGAGCTGTTTTTT,CASSELTGELFF,-,once,TRBV10-1,TRBJ2-2
TGTGCCAGCAGACCTCGGGACAGGCCTTACAATGAGCAGTTCTTC,CASRPRDRPYNEQFF,TRBD1,-,TRBV11-2,TRBJ2-1
TGTGCCAGCAGCCAGGGGGTCGGGACAGGGAATGAAAAACTGTTTTTT,CASSQGVGTGNEKLFF,TRBD1,-,TRBV7-9,TRBJ1-4
TGCGCCAGCAGCCTGGAGGGGCTCGGGGGCTACACCTTC,CASSLEGLGGYTF,-,-,TRBV4-1,TRBJ1-2
TGTGCCAGCAGCATGGGACAGGGAGGGAACAATGAGCAGTTCTTC,CASSMGQGGNNEQFF,TRBD1,-,TRBV27,TRBJ2-1
TGTGCCATCAGTGAGACAGGGGGCAATCAGCCCCAGCATTTT,CAISETGGNQPQHF,TRBD1,-,TRBV10-3,TRBJ1-5
TGTGCCAGCAGCCGGAGTGAAGATACGCAGTATTTT,CASSRSEDTQYF,-,-,TRBV11-2,TRBJ2-3
TGTGCCAGCAGTGATCAGGGGCGGAACAATCAGCCCCAGCATTTT,CASSDQGRNNQPQHF,-,-,TRBV6-1,TRBJ1-5
TGCAGCGTTGCGGAGCGGACCCTAGCCAAAAACATTCAGTACTTC,CSVAERTLAKNIQYF,-,-,TRBV29-1,TRBJ2-4
TGTGCCAGCAGCTCCATAGATAGGAACACTGAAGCTTTCTTT,CASSSIDRNTEAFF,-,-,TRBV5-6,TRBJ1-1
TGTGCCAGCAATCCGAGTAGCATTACCACCGGGGAGCTGTTTTTT,CASNPSSITTGELFF,-,-,TRBV9,TRBJ2-2
TGTGCCAGCAGCGAGGACAGGGTTACTCAAAACATTCAGTACTTC,CASSEDRVTQNIQYF,TRBD1,-,TRBV5-4,TRBJ2-4
TGTGCTAGTGTTTTTAGCGGGAGAATGTTCTTC,CASVFSGRMFF,TRBD2,-,TRBV12-5,TRBJ2-1
TGTGCCAGCAGTCAAACGACAGGGCACCAAGAGACCCAGTACTTC,CASSQTTGHQETQYF,TRBD1,-,TRBV27,TRBJ2-5
TGTGCCAGCAGTTTCTCAGGAGGGGGCAGCGAGCAGTACTTC,CASSFSGGGSEQYF,-,few,TRBV27,TRBJ2-7
TGTGCCAGCAGCGTAGAGGGGACAACCACAGATACGCAGTATTTT,CASSVEGTTTDTQYF,-,-,TRBV9,TRBJ2-3
TGTGCCAGCAGAAAGAGATCCGGGACAGGGGCCAACGAGCAGTACTTC,CASRKRSGTGANEQYF,TRBD1,-,TRBV28,TRBJ2-7
TGTGCCAGCAGCTTAGGGAGGGCCGATTTTTCACCCCTCCACTTT,CASSLGRADFSPLHF,-,-,TRBV7-8,TRBJ1-6
TGTGCCAGCAGTTATGCGACAGGGTCGGGCGACATTCAGTACTTC,CASSYATGSGDIQYF,TRBD1,-,TRBV6-5,TRBJ2-4
TGTGCCAGCAGCCAGGGCGAAAAACTGTTTTTT,CASSQGEKLFF,-,once,TRBV4-2,TRBJ1-4
TGTGCCATCAGTGACCGGGACAGGGGGCCGACAAATCAGCCCCAGCATTTT,CAISDRDRGPTNQPQHF,TRBD1,-,TRBV10-3,TRBJ1-5
TGCGCCAGCAGTGAGTCGGAGCGGGAGTGGCCCCTTAGAAAGACCCAGTACTTC,CASSESEREWPLRKTQYF,TRBD2,once,TRBV10-1,TRBJ2-5
TGTGCCAGCAGCCCATACCCGGGACTAGCGGGAGTCCGGGAGCAGTACTTC,CASSPYPGLAGVREQYF,TRBD2,-,TRBV7-2,TRBJ2-7
TGTGCCAGCAGCCCTACAGTGAGTTGGACCGGGGAGCTGTTTTTT,CASSPTVSWTGELFF,-,-,TRBV4-2,TRBJ2-2
TGTGCCAGCAGCGTAGCTACGGGATCCTCCTACGAGCAGTACTTC,CASSVATGSSYEQYF,-,-,TRBV9,TRBJ2-7
TGTGCCAGCAGCTTAGCCAGGGGCACTGAAGCTTTCTTT,CASSLARGTEAFF,-,-,TRBV11-2,TRBJ1-1
TGTGCCAGCAGTTTCTCCTACACAGGGGGTGAAAAACTGTTTTTT,CASSFSYTGGEKLFF,TRBD1,-,TRBV28,TRBJ1-4
TGTGCCAGTAGTGCACCGACAGGGTTCACTGAAGCTTTCTTT,CASSAPTGFTEAFF,TRBD1,-,TRBV19,TRBJ1-1
TGTGCCAGCAGTTACGTGGGGGGTCAGCCCCAGCATTTT,CASSYVGGQPQHF,-,once,TRBV28,TRBJ1-5
TGTGCCAGTAGTATAGGGCAGGACTCCTACGAGCAGTACTTC,CASSIGQDSYEQYF,-,-,TRBV19,TRBJ2-7
TGTGCCAGCAGTTTTGCGGACAGGGGGCTCTATGGCTACACCTTC,CASSFADRGLYGYTF,TRBD1,once,TRBV28,TRBJ1-2
TGCGCCAGCAGCTTCCAGGGCCCTAATGAAAAACTGTTTTTT,CASSFQGPNEKLFF,-,-,TRBV5-1,TRBJ1-4
TGTGCCAGCAGTTCGACTCCCTGGGACTCCTCCACAGATACGCAGTATTTT,CASSSTPWDSSTDTQYF,-,-,TRBV28,TRBJ2-3
TGCGCCAGCAGTGATCCCCCAGGGGCCTATAATTCACCCCTCCACTTT,CASSDPPGAYNSPLHF,-,-,TRBV10-2,TRBJ1-6
TGTGCCAGCAGTGACGGGGGGTTGGATGAGCAGTTCTTC,CASSDGGLDEQFF,TRBD2,-,TRBV6-1,TRBJ2-1